This record covers a single T cell receptor (beta chain). The data were obtained in a study of T-cell memory formation after mild COVID-19. TCRdb reprocessed the 5' RACE reads via MiXCR and lists one record per CDR3 protein. Here the sample spans about 250,000 distinct CDR3 sequences, about a sixth being singletons. Trimming took 0 bases from V and 2 from J; bases not matched to a gene: 6. Germline V gene lookup returns CDR1 SGDLS and CDR2 YYNGEE. This CDR3 has 16 residues. Sequenced: PBMCs or a T cell subset sorted from them (not recorded which). The receptor's source is a man aged 18 to 29 who had mild COVID-19 (a few samples of this study predate the infection). Cell type and time point are not known. The genes are TRBV9 and TRBJ1-1; 8 bases are shared with TRBD1. CDR3 DNA: TGTGCCAGCAGCGTAGGCTCGGGACAGGCAAACACTGAAGCTTTCTTT. This gives the protein CASSVGSGQANTEAFF.